Listed below are T cell receptor beta chains from one sample, sequenced in a study of cytomegalovirus exposure and HLA in healthy donors. Profiling relied on immunoSEQ multiplex PCR, and the TCRdb table lists in-frame clones only, not all of them. This table has roughly 190,000 clones, 83% appearing once. Material for sequencing was PBMCs. The receptors come from a man in his forties in good health and CMV-seropositive. Each CDR3 is given with its conserved first and last residue. Fields, in order: V gene, clone size, D gene, J gene, CDR3 protein, CDR3 DNA. A D gene is named only where the DNA matches it firmly. Not every row has a clone size; where given, it reads once, few, many or a size class.

TRBV6-5	once	.	TRBJ1-1	CASSYESSTEAFF	TGTGCCAGCAGTTACGAGAGTAGCACTGAAGCTTTCTTT
TRBV6-5	.	.	TRBJ2-1	CASRGLASYNEQFF	TGTGCCAGCAGGGGGCTGGCGTCCTACAATGAGCAGTTCTTC
TRBV10-3	.	TRBD1	TRBJ1-1	CAISSTGFMNTEAFF	TGTGCCATCAGCTCGACAGGGTTCATGAACACTGAAGCTTTCTTT
TRBV7-8	.	.	TRBJ1-2	CASSLLLPLPTAKNYGYTF	TGTGCCAGCAGCTTACTACTACCCCTCCCGACAGCCAAGAACTATGGCTACACCTTC
TRBV9	.	.	TRBJ2-1	CASSERAGSGEQFF	TGTGCCAGCAGCGAGCGGGCGGGATCCGGTGAGCAGTTCTTC
TRBV2	.	.	TRBJ2-5	CASSEAGAETQYF	TGTGCCAGCAGTGAAGCAGGAGCAGAGACCCAGTACTTC
TRBV18	.	TRBD1	TRBJ2-5	CASSPGQEETQYF	TGTGCCAGCTCACCGGGACAGGAAGAGACCCAGTACTTC
TRBV7-9	.	TRBD1	TRBJ2-7	CASSSGTGAPYEQYF	TGTGCCAGCAGTTCCGGGACAGGGGCGCCCTACGAGCAGTACTTC
TRBV2	.	.	TRBJ2-7	CASSPTGLGFEQYF	TGTGCCAGCAGCCCCACGGGGTTAGGGTTCGAGCAGTACTTC
TRBV6-4	.	.	TRBJ1-5	CASSIEDDQPQHF	TGTGCCAGCAGTATAGAGGATGATCAGCCCCAGCATTTT
TRBV5-1	.	.	TRBJ2-1	CASSLTGEGQFF	TGCGCCAGCAGCTTGACCGGGGAAGGGCAGTTCTTC
TRBV7-2	.	.	TRBJ2-7	CASSYIRGGGYEQYF	TGTGCCAGCAGCTATATTAGAGGGGGGGGCTACGAGCAGTACTTC
TRBV28	.	TRBD2	TRBJ2-1	CASSPLAGGRGQFF	TGTGCCAGCAGTCCTCTAGCGGGAGGCCGGGGGCAGTTCTTC
TRBV21-1	.	.	TRBJ2-7	CASSKVEGSTYEQYF	TGTGCCAGCAGCAAAGTCGAAGGGAGCACCTACGAGCAGTACTTC
TRBV6-6	.	.	TRBJ2-1	CASSYTGPYNEQFF	TGTGCCAGCAGTTACACAGGGCCCTACAATGAGCAGTTCTTC
TRBV2	.	TRBD2	TRBJ2-7	CASSASSGRFYEQYF	TGTGCCAGCAGTGCCTCTAGCGGGAGATTCTACGAGCAGTACTTC
TRBV7-2	.	.	TRBJ2-7	CASSPGLLYEQYF	TGTGCCAGCAGCCCTGGACTGCTCTACGAGCAGTACTTC
TRBV28	.	TRBD1	TRBJ2-3	CASSSGTGVDTQYF	TGTGCCAGCAGTTCCGGGACAGGGGTAGATACGCAGTATTTT
TRBV27	.	.	TRBJ1-2	CASSSSLAGTGGYTF	TGTGCCAGCAGTTCCTCCCTTGCGGGGACGGGCGGCTACACCTTC
TRBV2	few	.	TRBJ2-5	CASSQEGKQTQYF	TGTGCCAGCAGTCAGGAGGGGAAACAGACCCAGTACTTC
TRBV2	.	.	TRBJ1-2	CARRRTAWHYGYTF	TGTGCCAGAAGAAGGACAGCTTGGCACTATGGCTACACCTTC
TRBV15	.	TRBD1	TRBJ1-3	CATSRVETGARPSGNTIYF	TGTGCCACCAGCAGAGTTGAGACAGGGGCTAGACCGTCTGGAAACACCATATATTTT
TRBV5-1	few	.	TRBJ2-1	CASSLAGSDNEQFF	TGCGCCAGCAGCTTGGCCGGTAGCGACAATGAGCAGTTCTTC
TRBV27	few	TRBD2	TRBJ2-1	CASSLSLAGGYNEQFF	TGTGCCAGCAGTTTGAGTCTAGCGGGAGGGTACAATGAGCAGTTCTTC
TRBV1	once	.	TRBJ2-1	CTSSQAPLAGGSSYNEQFF	TGCACCAGCAGCCAAGCACCTTTAGCGGGAGGGAGCTCCTACAATGAGCAGTTCTTC
TRBV2	.	.	TRBJ2-2	CASRSRENTGELFF	TGTGCCAGCAGGAGCAGGGAGAACACCGGGGAGCTGTTTTTT
TRBV15	few	TRBD2	TRBJ2-1	CATSRVPLAGESYNEQFF	TGTGCCACCAGCAGAGTCCCACTAGCGGGAGAATCCTACAATGAGCAGTTCTTC
TRBV27	.	TRBD2	TRBJ2-3	CASTTYPGLGRGTQYF	TGTGCCAGCACCACTTATCCGGGACTAGGCAGAGGTACGCAGTATTTT
TRBV15	.	.	TRBJ1-4	CATSRDGQTNEKLFF	TGTGCCACCAGCAGAGATGGACAGACTAATGAAAAACTGTTTTTT
TRBV6-4	.	TRBD2	TRBJ2-1	CASSDSGLAGGRNEQFF	TGTGCCAGCAGTGACTCGGGGCTAGCGGGAGGGAGGAATGAGCAGTTCTTC
TRBV4-2	.	TRBD2	TRBJ2-3	CASSQETSGVTDTQYF	TGTGCCAGCAGCCAAGAGACTAGCGGTGTCACAGATACGCAGTATTTT
TRBV15	.	TRBD1	TRBJ2-5	CATSRDKGDRGLRKTQYF	TGTGCCACCAGCAGAGATAAAGGGGACAGGGGGCTTAGGAAGACCCAGTACTTC
TRBV6-5	.	.	TRBJ1-3	CASRTGSGNTIYF	TGTGCCAGCAGGACGGGCTCTGGAAACACCATATATTTT
TRBV29-1	.	.	TRBJ2-4	CSAEGGALNIQYF	TGCAGCGCCGAGGGAGGTGCACTAAACATTCAGTACTTC
TRBV5-1	.	.	TRBJ2-2	CASREGAGTGELFF	TGCGCCAGCAGGGAGGGCGCGGGCACCGGGGAGCTGTTTTTT
TRBV6-5	once	TRBD1	TRBJ2-1	CASTTDRGSGDEQFF	TGTGCCAGCACCACCGACAGGGGGTCGGGCGATGAGCAGTTCTTC
TRBV10-3	.	.	TRBJ1-5	CAISESGRFLNQPQHF	TGTGCCATCAGTGAGTCGGGCAGGTTCTTAAATCAGCCCCAGCATTTT
TRBV5-4	.	.	TRBJ2-7	CASSRSSSSSYEQYF	TGTGCCAGCAGCAGAAGTTCCTCGAGCTCCTACGAGCAGTACTTC
TRBV18	.	TRBD2	TRBJ2-7	CASSPGTSGNEQYF	TGTGCCAGCTCACCTGGGACTAGCGGTAACGAGCAGTACTTC
TRBV28	.	TRBD1	TRBJ2-7	CASRSTGARGEQYF	TGTGCCAGCAGATCTACAGGGGCGCGCGGAGAGCAGTACTTC
TRBV27	.	.	TRBJ1-2	CASSSVNLNYGYTF	TGTGCCAGCAGTTCGGTAAACTTAAACTATGGCTACACCTTC
TRBV5-1	.	.	TRBJ2-3	CASSLVGGGTDTQYF	TGCGCCAGCAGCTTGGTGGGAGGCGGTACAGATACGCAGTATTTT
TRBV5-1	.	.	TRBJ2-1	CASSPTGSYNEQFF	TGCGCCAGCAGTCCGACAGGCTCCTACAATGAGCAGTTCTTC